Following are 11 T cell receptor beta chains from one sample sequenced in a study of cytomegalovirus exposure and HLA in healthy donors. TCRdb's table, derived via immunoSEQ multiplex PCR, lists solely in-frame clones and lacks some. The data show some 80,000 clones, about 95% seen once. Sequencing input: PBMCs. The receptor source for this set is a woman aged 18-29 years in good health and CMV-seronegative.

The chain has TRBV27 and TRBJ2-5; perhaps TRBD1 as D (6 bases). The CDR3 contains 14 residues. V shed 8 bases and J shed 4 bases, with 17 bases lying between them. Germline CDR1 and CDR2: MNHEY and SMNVEV (reference sequence). The CDR3 bases are TGTGCCAGCGCACGCTTAGGGGGTGGAGAGACCCAGTACTTC. Translating gives CASARLGGGETQYF.

This chain joins TRBV11-3 and TRBJ2-1; 12 bases fit TRBD2. The V gene's germline CDR1 is SGHNT and CDR2 YENEEA. Losses at the gene ends were 8 bases for V and 8 bases for J; bases not matched to a gene: 13. This CDR3 has 16 residues. The CDR3 region has the DNA TGTGCCAGCTTGGTGAGACTAGCGGGAGTTAGGGATGAGCAGTTCTTC. This translates into CASLVRLAGVRDEQFF.

The gene calls are TRBV7-8 and TRBJ1-5; perhaps TRBD1 as D (6 bases). Germline V gene data show CDR1 as SGHVS and CDR2 as FQNEAQ. The CDR3 totals 15 residues. The ends were cut back, 4 bases at V and 6 bases at J, with 16 bases in the middle. This chain's CDR3 is CASSSGAGGGQPQHF. In nucleotides, the CDR3 is TGTGCCAGCAGCTCAGGGGCGGGGGGTGGTCAGCCCCAGCATTTT.

The V gene is TRBV5-1, the J gene TRBJ2-5, with 15 bases aligning to TRBD2. Germline V gene sequence: CDR1 SGHRS, CDR2 YFSETQ. The CDR3 covers 17 residues. The junction had 7 bases not matched to a gene; V was cut back by 0 bases and J by 7 bases. CDR3 DNA sequence: TGCGCCAGCAGCTTGGGAGCGGGACTAGCGGGAGGCGGGACCCAGTACTTC. It is translated as CASSLGAGLAGGGTQYF.

The CDR3 region is CASSRSWTGVLSNQPQHF. The CDR3 DNA reads as TGTGCCAGCAGCCGGTCGTGGACAGGGGTCCTTAGCAATCAGCCCCAGCATTTT. The genes are TRBV5-8 and TRBJ1-5; TRBD1 matches at 9 bases. The CDR3 has 18 amino acids. Germline V lookup: CDR1 SGHTS, CDR2 YDEGEE. With 4 bases clipped from V and 0 bases from J, the junction kept 11 bases outside the gene matches.

V and J are TRBV4-3 and TRBJ1-2, with a weak D call TRBD1 (5 bases). CDR1 is LGHNA, CDR2 YSLEER, per germline. CDR3 length equals 14 residues. V was shortened by 1 base and J by 4 bases, with 10 bases between the two germline ends. CDR3 protein: CASSQARASYGYTF. The CDR3 region has the DNA TGCGCCAGCAGCCAAGCCAGGGCCAGCTATGGCTACACCTTC.

J is TRBJ2-2 and V is TRBV5-5; possible D gene TRBD1, 5 bases. There are 14 residues in the CDR3. CDR1 is SGHKS, CDR2 YYEKEE, per germline (reference sequence). With 2 bases removed from V and 5 bases from J, the gap between germline ends came to 10 bases. Written as DNA, the CDR3 is TGTGCCAGCAGCTTATCAGGGCGAACCGGGGAGCTGTTTTTT. This gives the protein CASSLSGRTGELFF.

The J gene is TRBJ1-2, the V gene TRBV19, with no clear D. CDR1 and CDR2 from the germline V gene are LNHDA and SQIVND (reference sequence). The CDR3 contains 11 residues. Trimming pared 6 bases from V and 2 bases from J, leaving 4 bases between. The CDR3 protein is CASSLNYGYTF. The DNA of the CDR3 is TGTGCCAGTAGCCTAAACTATGGCTACACCTTC.

The chain is built from TRBV28 and TRBJ2-1; TRBD1 might be the D (6 bases). V was clipped by 5 bases and J by 3 bases, with 17 bases between them. The CDR3 has 16 amino acids. The germline gives CDR1 MDHEN, CDR2 SYDVKM. The chain's CDR3 is CASSPLGTHIYNEQFF. Written as DNA, the CDR3 is TGTGCCAGCAGTCCGTTGGGGACACATATCTACAATGAGCAGTTCTTC.

CDR3 sequence (DNA): TGCGCCAGCAGCTTGTTGGTCCGAGACAGGGTTGGCAATGAGCAGTTCTTC. This encodes CASSLLVRDRVGNEQFF. The chain carries TRBV5-1 and TRBJ2-1, with 7 bases matching TRBD1. Trimming took 1 base from V and 6 from J; bases not matched to a gene: 13. From germline, CDR1 is SGHRS and CDR2 YFSETQ. This CDR3 spans 17 amino acids.

The genes are TRBV9 and TRBJ1-2, with D perhaps TRBD1 (5 bases). The CDR3 runs 14 residues. Per the germline V gene, CDR1 is SGDLS and CDR2 is YYNGEE. Trimming took 6 bases from V and 4 from J, leaving 16 bases between them. The CDR3 region has the DNA TGTGCCAGCACCCTGGCGGGGGAGGGCTATGGCTACACCTTC. Translating it yields CASTLAGEGYGYTF.